This passage covers 32 T cell receptor beta chains from one sample sequenced in a study of blood T cell repertoires in COVID-19. Clones were read by immunoSEQ multiplex PCR, and TCRdb kept only the in-frame ones, dropping some. In the table there are 270,000 or so clones, about 80% of which are singletons. The sequenced sample consisted of peripheral blood. The source of these receptors is a woman between 45 and 60 years old who had recovered from COVID-19.

The gene calls are TRBV7-2 and TRBJ2-3; 7 nucleotides match TRBD2. Germline assignment: CDR1 SGHTA and CDR2 FQGNSA. The V segment lost 2 bases and the J segment 0 bases; nucleotides outside the gene matches: 5. CDR3 length equals 16 residues. The CDR3 loop is CASSLLAGSSTDTQYF. The CDR3 DNA reads as TGTGCCAGCAGCTTATTAGCGGGCTCTAGCACAGATACGCAGTATTTT.

The genes are TRBV9 and TRBJ2-5; D not certain. Germline CDR1 SGDLS, CDR2 YYNGEE. This CDR3 is built from 15 residues. The V end lost 0 bases, the J end lost 4 bases, and 13 bases lay between the germline ends. For the CDR3, the DNA is TGTGCCAGCAGCGTAGAGTATTCCCTAGTAGAGACCCAGTACTTC. Protein sequence: CASSVEYSLVETQYF.

This CDR3 reads CASSVAGTSLTDTQYF. In DNA form, the CDR3 reads TGTGCCAGCAGCGTAGCTGGGACTAGCCTCACAGATACGCAGTATTTT. The gene calls are TRBV9 and TRBJ2-3; 9 nucleotides align to TRBD2. In germline, CDR1 is SGDLS, CDR2 YYNGEE. This CDR3 has 16 amino acids. V gave up 0 bases and J gave up 2 bases; unmatched junction bases: 4. Full variable domain (outside the CDR3, taken from reference TRBV9 and TRBJ2-3): DSGVTQTPKHLITATGQRVTLRCSPRSGDLSVYWYQQSLDQGLQFLIQYYNGEERAKGNILERFSAQQFPDLHSELNLSSLELGDSALYFCASSVAGTSLTDTQYFGPGTRLTVL.

Details on this clone: A read error may produce the germline difference seen at one junction end. This chain links TRBV5-1 with TRBJ2-5, with 9 bases identical to TRBD1. Germline CDR1 is SGHRS and CDR2 is YFSETQ. The CDR3 is 12 amino acids. The CDR3, as DNA: TGCGCCAGCAGCTCGGGGCGGGACAGGGTTAACTTC. Encoded protein: CASSSGRDRVNF.

The chain couples TRBV5-1 to TRBJ2-1; 13 bases align to TRBD2. Per the germline V gene, CDR1 is SGHRS and CDR2 is YFSETQ. V dropped 4 bases and J dropped 7; count of bases not matched to a gene: 8. This CDR3 has 16 residues. In nucleotides, the CDR3 is TGCGCCAGCAGCCTCCCGGGACTAGCGGGGAAAAATGAGCAGTTCTTC. As protein: CASSLPGLAGKNEQFF.

The chain uses TRBV5-1 and TRBJ2-5, with D possibly being TRBD2 (6 bases). Germline CDR1 and CDR2: SGHRS and YFSETQ. The V gene lost 3 bases and the J gene lost 1 base, with 10 bases spanning the gap. CDR3 length: 14 amino acids. CDR3 in DNA: TGCGCCAGCAGCTCAGGGACTGCCCAAGAGACCCAGTACTTC. Translated, it gives CASSSGTAQETQYF.

The chain links TRBV7-2 to TRBJ1-1; no definite D call. Trimming left V 6 bases short and J 11 bases short, with 25 bases between. This CDR3 spans 15 amino acids. Germline V gene lookup returns CDR1 SGHTA and CDR2 FQGNSA. The chain's CDR3 is CASSPLKLRRDPAFF. In nucleotides, the CDR3 is TGTGCCAGCAGTCCCCTAAAATTGAGGCGGGATCCCGCTTTCTTT.

J is TRBJ2-1 and V is TRBV30; perhaps TRBD2 as D (7 bases). Germline V gene sequence: CDR1 GTSNPN, CDR2 SVGIG (reference sequence). V lost 2 bases, J lost 9 bases, and 14 bases lay in between. The CDR3 is 13 residues long. The CDR3 region is CAWSRRGRGEQFF. For the CDR3, the DNA is TGTGCCTGGAGTCGGCGGGGGCGCGGTGAGCAGTTCTTC.

This sequence joins TRBV19 and TRBJ2-1, with a weak D call TRBD2 (7 bases). Germline-derived CDR1 and CDR2 are LNHDA and SQIVND (reference sequence). CDR3 length equals 15 residues. V dropped 9 bases and J dropped 2 bases, with 17 bases sitting between them. CDR3 residues: CASGRGARTYNEQFF. The DNA for the CDR3 is TGTGCCAGCGGCCGGGGGGCGAGGACCTACAATGAGCAGTTCTTC.

A remark on this clone: At the DNA level, this CDR3 is encoded by other sequences in the same sample as well. The chain employs TRBV5-1 and TRBJ2-6; 10 bases line up with TRBD1. There are 17 residues in the CDR3. Losses at the gene ends were 4 bases for V and 0 bases for J; bases not matched to a gene: 4. The germline gives CDR1 SGHRS, CDR2 YFSETQ. CDR3 nucleotides: TGCGCCAGCAGCAGGGGACAGGGGAGCTCTGGGGCCAACGTCCTGACTTTC. It specifies CASSRGQGSSGANVLTF.

This rearrangement joins TRBV19 to TRBJ1-5, with 8 nucleotides matching TRBD1. The trim removed 7 bases at V and 4 bases at J, leaving 9 bases unmatched. The CDR3 covers 15 residues. Germline V gene sequence: CDR1 LNHDA, CDR2 SQIVND (reference sequence). This chain's CDR3 is CASTRGGQANQPQHF. In DNA form, the CDR3 reads TGTGCCAGTACCAGAGGGGGACAGGCTAATCAGCCCCAGCATTTT.

This clone was detected only once. The gene calls are TRBV4-3 and TRBJ2-1; a weak D match, TRBD2 (7 bases). Trimming took off 1 base at V and 8 bases at J, with 15 bases between the two ends. This CDR3 region has 15 residues. CDR1 is LGHNA, CDR2 YSLEER, per germline. The CDR3 region is CASSQGGGQSDEQFF. As DNA, the CDR3 is TGCGCCAGCAGCCAAGGGGGGGGACAATCGGATGAGCAGTTCTTC.

V and J are TRBV19 and TRBJ2-1; 7 bases fit TRBD1. This CDR3 contains 13 residues. Trimming removed 3 bases from V and 8 bases from J; junction bases left unmatched: 4. CDR1 and CDR2 (germline): LNHDA, SQIVND (reference sequence). The DNA of the CDR3 is TGTGCCAGTAGTATCAGAGGGGGCGATGAGCAGTTCTTC. The encoded protein is CASSIRGGDEQFF.

This chain joins TRBV5-1 and TRBJ2-4; no firm D call. V lost 1 base and J 4 bases, leaving 6 bases between the germline ends. The CDR3 runs to 13 residues. Germline V gene sequence: CDR1 SGHRS, CDR2 YFSETQ. Here the CDR3 reads CASSLTDKNIQYF. The DNA for the CDR3 is TGCGCCAGCAGCTTGACAGATAAAAACATTCAGTACTTC.

The chain recombines TRBV27 with TRBJ1-2; perhaps TRBD1 as D (5 bases). The CDR3 covers 14 residues. Trimming left V 5 bases short and J 8 bases short, with 18 bases between. Germline CDR1 reads MNHEY; CDR2 reads SMNVEV (reference sequence). The CDR3 here is CASSPLGGGKGYTF. The CDR3 DNA follows: TGTGCCAGCAGTCCCCTCGGCGGGGGGAAAGGCTACACCTTC.

The rearrangement links TRBV4-2 to TRBJ1-5; 8 nucleotides line up with TRBD1. The CDR3 totals 14 residues. CDR1 and CDR2 from the germline V gene are LGHNA and YNFKEQ. Unmatched junction bases numbered 4, after V lost 4 bases and J lost 5 bases. CDR3 sequence: CASSPGQGDQPQHF. The CDR3 DNA is TGTGCCAGCAGCCCTGGACAGGGTGATCAGCCCCAGCATTTT.

V is TRBV6-5 and J is TRBJ1-4; TRBD1 matches 7 bases. Germline trimming cut 6 bases from V and 2 bases from J; bases unmatched to any gene: 6. Germline-derived CDR1 and CDR2 are MNHEY and SVGAGI. The CDR3 consists of 15 residues. CDR3: CASRRQGRTNEKLFF. DNA of the CDR3: TGTGCCAGCAGACGACAGGGCCGTACTAATGAAAAACTGTTTTTT.

This rearrangement joins TRBV15 to TRBJ2-2; 12 bases fit TRBD2. The CDR3 covers 17 residues. The V gene end was trimmed by 1 base and the J gene end by 3 bases; junction bases not matched to a gene: 3. The V gene's germline CDR1 is LNHNV and CDR2 YYDKDF (reference sequence). The CDR3 bases are TGTGCCACCAGCAGAGGACTAGCGGGAGTCGACACCGGGGAGCTGTTTTTT. It is translated as CATSRGLAGVDTGELFF.

The chain links TRBV28 to TRBJ2-7, with TRBD2 matching 9 bases. This CDR3 is built from 13 residues. Germline trimming cut 8 bases from V and 6 bases from J; bases unmatched to any gene: 8. CDR1 and CDR2 (germline): MDHEN, SYDVKM. DNA for the CDR3: TGTGCCAGCCATTATAGCGGGAGATCCGAGCAGTACTTC. It is translated as CASHYSGRSEQYF.

The rearrangement links TRBV28 to TRBJ1-2; 8 nucleotides agree with TRBD1. The V gene end was trimmed by 4 bases and the J gene end by 4 bases; junction bases not matched to a gene: 11. The CDR3 sequence is 16 residues long. Germline V CDR1 and CDR2: MDHEN, SYDVKM. The CDR3 region has the DNA TGTGCCAGCAGTTCCCCCATGGACAGGGCCCTCTATGGCTACACCTTC. It encodes CASSSPMDRALYGYTF.

The chain uses TRBV5-1 and TRBJ2-2; 9 bases are shared with TRBD1. V was pared by 4 bases and J by 7 bases, with 8 bases of the junction left unmatched. Germline V CDR1 and CDR2: SGHRS, YFSETQ. The CDR3 has 15 residues. This chain's CDR3 is CASSSDRGMGGELFF. The CDR3 nucleotides are TGCGCCAGCAGCAGCGACAGGGGGATGGGCGGGGAGCTGTTTTTT. The whole variable domain, remainder taken from reference TRBV5-1 and TRBJ2-2, is KAGVTQTPRYLIKTRGQQVTLSCSPISGHRSVSWYQQTPGQGLQFLFEYFSETQRNKGNFPGRFSGRQFSNSRSEMNVSTLELGDSALYLCASSSDRGMGGELFFGEGSRLTVL.

This sequence joins TRBV5-1 and TRBJ2-7, with TRBD2 identical over 8 bases. Germline CDR1 reads SGHRS; CDR2 reads YFSETQ. This CDR3 has 14 amino acids. V lost 7 bases to trimming and J lost 7 bases; unmatched junction nucleotides: 13. The CDR3, as DNA: TGCGCCAGCCGGGATGGGGCGGGGGGAAATGAGCAGTACTTC. Amino acids: CASRDGAGGNEQYF. Together with reference TRBV5-1 and TRBJ2-7, the CDR3 gives the full variable domain: KAGVTQTPRYLIKTRGQQVTLSCSPISGHRSVSWYQQTPGQGLQFLFEYFSETQRNKGNFPGRFSGRQFSNSRSEMNVSTLELGDSALYLCASRDGAGGNEQYFGPGTRLTVT.

This chain links TRBV6-5 with TRBJ1-5; D is unresolved. The CDR3 extends over 13 amino acids. Between the trimmed V and J ends, which lost 0 bases and 8 bases, there was a span of 8 bases. Germline CDR1 is MNHEY and CDR2 is SVGAGI. CDR3 residues: CASSYSSGEPQHF. The CDR3, as DNA: TGTGCCAGCAGTTACTCGAGCGGGGAGCCCCAGCATTTT.

This chain links TRBV2 with TRBJ1-5; D unresolved. Germline V gene data show CDR1 as SNHLY and CDR2 as FYNNEI. Trimming took 5 bases from V and 1 from J, leaving 12 bases between them. The CDR3 runs to 15 residues. The CDR3 nucleotides are TGTGCCAGCAGTTTCCGGAGCCAGAGCAATCAGCCCCAGCATTTT. Encoded protein: CASSFRSQSNQPQHF. The whole variable domain, filled in from reference TRBV2 and TRBJ1-5, reads EPEVTQTPSHQVTQMGQEVILRCVPISNHLYFYWYRQILGQKVEFLVSFYNNEISEKSEIFDDQFSVERPDGSNFTLKIRSTKLEDSAMYFCASSFRSQSNQPQHFGDGTRLSIL.

The chain is built from TRBV21-1 and TRBJ2-3; the table's TRBD2 call for D was not verified on the DNA. TRBV21-1 is labeled a pseudogene. The CDR3 covers 19 residues. The CDR3 DNA reads as TGTGCCAGCAGCAGTCGGTACAGGCCAAGCGGGAGTGCCACAGATACGCAGTATTTT. Protein sequence: CASSSRYRPSGSATDTQYF.

This chain uses TRBV6-6 with TRBJ2-7; tentative D call: TRBD1 (5 bases). V lost 5 bases and J lost 6, with 8 bases in between. Looked up from germline, CDR1 is MNHNY and CDR2 is SVGAGI (reference sequence). The length of the CDR3 is 11 residues. The CDR3 DNA reads TGTGCCAGCAGTCCAGGGATCGAGCAGTACTTC. It translates to CASSPGIEQYF.

This chain uses TRBV4-1 with TRBJ1-2; 9 positions match TRBD1. CDR3 length: 17 amino acids. Unmatched junction bases numbered 10, after V lost 1 base and J lost 4 bases. CDR1 and CDR2 (germline): MGHRA, YSYEKL. The CDR3 bases are TGCGCCAGCAGCCAAGCTCTTTTCCGGACAGGGGCCTATGGCTACACCTTC. Protein product: CASSQALFRTGAYGYTF.

The chain uses TRBV6-2 or TRBV6-3 and TRBJ2-1; 7 bases fit TRBD2. Germline values: CDR1 MNHEY, CDR2 SVGEGT. The junction had 17 bases not matched to a gene; V was cut back by 6 bases and J by 12 bases. The length of the CDR3 is 15 residues. The CDR3 DNA reads TGTGCCAGCAGCCCCTGGGGGGGTGTGGAATCCGGGCAGTTCTTC. Protein: CASSPWGGVESGQFF.

This clone has only one observation. The rearrangement links TRBV5-6 to TRBJ2-7; 7 nucleotides align to TRBD2. Germline V lookup: CDR1 SGHDT, CDR2 YYEEEE. This CDR3 is 13 amino acids long. The V segment lost 4 bases and the J segment 2 bases; nucleotides outside the gene matches: 3. This CDR3 is CASSIGLAYEQYF. DNA for the CDR3: TGTGCCAGCAGCATAGGACTAGCCTACGAGCAGTACTTC.

This clone was picked up one time. This rearrangement joins TRBV28 to TRBJ1-5; D unclear. There are 14 residues in the CDR3. Between the trimmed V and J ends, which lost 2 bases and 7 bases, there was a span of 12 bases. Germline V lookup: CDR1 MDHEN, CDR2 SYDVKM. CDR3 coding DNA: TGTGCCAGCAGTTTAGGCGGGGAAGGACAGCCCCAGCATTTT. Amino acids: CASSLGGEGQPQHF.

There are a few counts of this clone. The chain combines TRBV3-1 (or the pseudogene TRBV3-2) with TRBJ1-4, with D possibly matching TRBD1 (5 bases). The CDR3 spans 18 residues. Trimming left V 0 bases short and J 0 bases short, with 14 bases between. Germline CDR1 reads LGHDT; CDR2 reads YNNKEL (reference sequence). CDR3 DNA sequence: TGTGCCAGCAGCCAAGAGACAAGGGGAGGCACAACTAATGAAAAACTGTTTTTT. This codes for CASSQETRGGTTNEKLFF.

V usage is TRBV2 and J usage is TRBJ1-1; 9 bases line up with TRBD1. This CDR3 region has 18 residues. The germline V gene encodes CDR1 SNHLY and CDR2 FYNNEI. Losses at the gene ends were 7 bases for V and 1 base for J; bases not matched to a gene: 16. The CDR3 DNA is TGTGCCAGCATGAAATCAATGATTCCGGGACAGGGGAACACTGAAGCTTTCTTT. This encodes CASMKSMIPGQGNTEAFF.